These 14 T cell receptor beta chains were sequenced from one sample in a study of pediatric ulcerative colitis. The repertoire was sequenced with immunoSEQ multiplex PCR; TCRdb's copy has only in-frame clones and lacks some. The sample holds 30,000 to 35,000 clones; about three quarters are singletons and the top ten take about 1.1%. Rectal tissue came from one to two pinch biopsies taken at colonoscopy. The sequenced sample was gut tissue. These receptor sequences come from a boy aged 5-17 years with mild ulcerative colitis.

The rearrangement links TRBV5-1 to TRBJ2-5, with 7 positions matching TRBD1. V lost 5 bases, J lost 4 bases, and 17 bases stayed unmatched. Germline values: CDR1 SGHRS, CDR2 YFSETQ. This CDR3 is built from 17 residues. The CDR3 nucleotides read TGCGCCAGCAGACTAGACAGGGAGCCCCCACGGAGAGAGACCCAGTACTTC. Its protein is CASRLDREPPRRETQYF.

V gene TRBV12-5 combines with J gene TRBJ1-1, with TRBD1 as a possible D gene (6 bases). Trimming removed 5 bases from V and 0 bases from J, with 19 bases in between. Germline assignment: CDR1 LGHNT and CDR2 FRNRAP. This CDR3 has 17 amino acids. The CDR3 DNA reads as TGTGCTAGTGGTCCCCTAACAGGGTATCCTATGAACACTGAAGCTTTCTTT. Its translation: CASGPLTGYPMNTEAFF.

In DNA form, the CDR3 reads TGTGCCAGCAGTCTCAGGAGCTCCTACGAGCAGTACTTC. Amino acid sequence: CASSLRSSYEQYF. The V gene is TRBV28, the J gene TRBJ2-7; D remains unclear. V was clipped by 5 bases and J by 0 bases, with 8 bases between them. This CDR3 contains 13 residues. The germline gives CDR1 MDHEN, CDR2 SYDVKM.

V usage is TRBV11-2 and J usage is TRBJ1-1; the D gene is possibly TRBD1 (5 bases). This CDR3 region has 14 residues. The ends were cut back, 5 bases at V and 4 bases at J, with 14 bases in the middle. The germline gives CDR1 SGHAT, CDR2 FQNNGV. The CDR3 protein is CASSLTRRGTEAFF. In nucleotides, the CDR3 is TGTGCCAGCAGCCTTACACGGAGGGGCACTGAAGCTTTCTTT.

The CDR3 reads CASSPWGINTEAFF. CDR3 coding DNA: TGTGCCAGCAGCCCTTGGGGGATAAACACTGAAGCTTTCTTT. The chain has TRBV7-2 and TRBJ1-1, with a weak D call TRBD1 (5 bases). The CDR3 is 14 residues long. The germline gives CDR1 SGHTA, CDR2 FQGNSA. V lost 5 bases and J lost 2, with 12 bases in between.

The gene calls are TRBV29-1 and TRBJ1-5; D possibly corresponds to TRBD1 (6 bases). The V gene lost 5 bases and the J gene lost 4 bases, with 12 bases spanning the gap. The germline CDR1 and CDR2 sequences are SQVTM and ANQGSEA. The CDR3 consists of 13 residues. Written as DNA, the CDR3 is TGCAGCGTTCTTCAGGGGAAAAATCAGCCCCAGCATTTT. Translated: CSVLQGKNQPQHF.

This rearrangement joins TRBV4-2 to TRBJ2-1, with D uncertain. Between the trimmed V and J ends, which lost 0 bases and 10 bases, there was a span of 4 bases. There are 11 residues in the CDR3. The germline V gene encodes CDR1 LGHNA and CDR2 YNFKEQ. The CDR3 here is CASSQDIEQFF. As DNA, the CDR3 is TGTGCCAGCAGCCAAGATATAGAGCAGTTCTTC.

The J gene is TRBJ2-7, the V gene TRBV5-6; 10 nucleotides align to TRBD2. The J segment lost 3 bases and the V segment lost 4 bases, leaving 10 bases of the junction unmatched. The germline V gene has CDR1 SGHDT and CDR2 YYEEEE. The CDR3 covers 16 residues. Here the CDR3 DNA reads TGTGCCAGCAGCGGGACCTTAGCGGGGGGAGACTACGAGCAGTACTTC. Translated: CASSGTLAGGDYEQYF.

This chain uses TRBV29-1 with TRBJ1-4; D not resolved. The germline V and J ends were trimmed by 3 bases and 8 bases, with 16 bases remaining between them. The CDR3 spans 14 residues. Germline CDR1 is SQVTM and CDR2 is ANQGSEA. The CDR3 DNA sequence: TGCAGCGTTGAGGCCGGGGTGGGAGGCGAAAAACTGTTTTTT. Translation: CSVEAGVGGEKLFF.

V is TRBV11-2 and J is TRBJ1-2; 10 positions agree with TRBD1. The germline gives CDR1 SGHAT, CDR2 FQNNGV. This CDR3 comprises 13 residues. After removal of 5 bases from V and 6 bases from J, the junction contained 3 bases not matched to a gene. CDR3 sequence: CASSQTGGNGYTF. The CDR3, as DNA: TGTGCCAGCAGCCAGACAGGGGGCAATGGCTACACCTTC.

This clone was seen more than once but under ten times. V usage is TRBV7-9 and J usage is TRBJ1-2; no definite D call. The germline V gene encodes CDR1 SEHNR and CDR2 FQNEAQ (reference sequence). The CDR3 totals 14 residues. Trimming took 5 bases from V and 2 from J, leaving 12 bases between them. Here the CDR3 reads CASSQGSSNYGYTF. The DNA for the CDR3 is TGTGCCAGCAGCCAAGGCTCGAGCAACTATGGCTACACCTTC.

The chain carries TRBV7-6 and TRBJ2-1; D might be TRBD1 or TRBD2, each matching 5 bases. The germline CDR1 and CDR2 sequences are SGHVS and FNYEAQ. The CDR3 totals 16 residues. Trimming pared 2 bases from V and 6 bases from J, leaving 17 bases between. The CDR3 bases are TGTGCCAGCAGCTTACAGGGAGTAGGGTCTAGCAATGAGCAGTTCTTC. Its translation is CASSLQGVGSSNEQFF.

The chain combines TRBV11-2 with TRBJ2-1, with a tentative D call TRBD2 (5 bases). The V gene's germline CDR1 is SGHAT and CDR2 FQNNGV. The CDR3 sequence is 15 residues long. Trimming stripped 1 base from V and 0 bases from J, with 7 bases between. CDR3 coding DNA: TGTGCCAGCAGCTTAGGACGGGGCTCCTACAATGAGCAGTTCTTC. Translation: CASSLGRGSYNEQFF.

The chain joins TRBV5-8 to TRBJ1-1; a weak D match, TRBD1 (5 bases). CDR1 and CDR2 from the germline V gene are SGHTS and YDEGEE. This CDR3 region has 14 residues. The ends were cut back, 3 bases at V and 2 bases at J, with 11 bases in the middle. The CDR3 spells CASSWRGSNTEAFF. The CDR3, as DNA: TGTGCCAGCAGCTGGAGGGGCAGTAACACTGAAGCTTTCTTT.